Listed here are 22 T cell receptor beta chains from one sample, sequenced in a study of T cell responses to AZD1222 COVID-19 vaccine (dated by TCRdb to 2020 to 2023). The time point label on this specimen signifies: baseline before first vaccination. Library prep was done by the immunoSEQ multiplex PCR assay. As stored in TCRdb, this immuneACCESS dataset retains in-frame rearrangements with V and J assigned. A fraction of the clones does not appear; measured against another copy, unresolved V genes explain less than half of the discrepancy, and the remainder lacks a known reason. The sample data list roughly 190,000 clones, and over 80% of these were observed just once. The ten largest account for over 1% of the sample. The sample in question was peripheral blood, obtained on day 0 of AZD1222 vaccination. Receptors were obtained from an adult in good health.

The chain couples TRBV20-1 to TRBJ2-5; D may be TRBD1 or TRBD2 (5 bases each). The V gene's germline CDR1 is DFQATT and CDR2 SNEGSKA (reference sequence). V was shortened by 3 bases and J by 7 bases, with 18 bases between the two germline ends. The CDR3 runs 14 residues. DNA of the CDR3: TGCAGTGCTAGTCCTGGGCAGGGACGGGTGACCCAGTACTTC. Translation: CSASPGQGRVTQYF.

This clone was counted only a few times. The rearrangement uses TRBV29-1 and TRBJ2-5; the match to TRBD2 covers 10 bases. Trimming removed 6 bases from V and 7 bases from J; junction bases left unmatched: 11. The CDR3 extends over 14 amino acids. The germline V gene has CDR1 SQVTM and CDR2 ANQGSEA. CDR3 bases: TGCAGCGTGACCCTCTCTAGCGGGGGACCGACCCAGTACTTC. Its protein product is CSVTLSSGGPTQYF.

The chain couples TRBV4-1 to TRBJ1-6, with TRBD1 matching 8 bases. V trimming: 1 base; J trimming: 10 bases; junction bases outside the gene matches: 12. The length of the CDR3 is 17 residues. CDR1 and CDR2 (germline): MGHRA, YSYEKL. CDR3 region: CASSQGPNGQGESPLHF. In DNA, the CDR3 is TGCGCCAGCAGCCAAGGACCGAATGGACAGGGTGAATCACCCCTCCACTTT.

This clone has only one observation. This sequence joins TRBV18 and TRBJ1-5; D not certain. Germline V gene data show CDR1 as KGHSH and CDR2 as LQKENI. Trimming stripped 1 base from V and 5 bases from J, with 9 bases between. This CDR3 region has 14 residues. The CDR3 protein is CASSPQSTDQPQHF. Written as DNA, the CDR3 is TGTGCCAGCTCACCACAGTCCACTGATCAGCCCCAGCATTTT.

This chain joins TRBV4-2 and TRBJ2-2, with 8 nucleotides matching TRBD2. The germline CDR1 and CDR2 sequences are LGHNA and YNFKEQ. The CDR3 totals 17 residues. J gave up 0 bases and V 0 bases, and 3 bases lay outside the gene matches. CDR3 loop: CASSQDVSGTNTGELFF. The CDR3 region has the DNA TGTGCCAGCAGCCAAGATGTTAGCGGGACGAACACCGGGGAGCTGTTTTTT.

The gene calls are TRBV7-8 and TRBJ1-2; possibly TRBD1 for D (5 bases). CDR1 is SGHVS and CDR2 is FQNEAQ in the germline V gene. The CDR3 extends over 15 amino acids. Between the trimmed V and J ends, which lost 1 base and 4 bases, there was a span of 13 bases. The CDR3: CASSLGVGLGYGYTF. The CDR3 region has the DNA TGTGCCAGCAGCTTAGGGGTGGGACTAGGCTATGGCTACACCTTC. Together with reference TRBV7-8 and TRBJ1-2, the CDR3 gives the full variable domain: GAGVSQSPRYKVAKRGQDVALRCDPISGHVSLFWYQQALGQGPEFLTYFQNEAQLDKSGLPSDRFFAERPEGSVSTLKIQRTQQEDSAVYLCASSLGVGLGYGYTFGSGTRLTVV.

The chain uses TRBV5-5 and TRBJ1-1, with D hard to call. The CDR3 extends over 14 amino acids. Germline assignment: CDR1 SGHKS and CDR2 YYEKEE (reference sequence). The V end was cut by 2 bases, the J end by 1 base, with 9 bases between. The CDR3 nucleotides are TGTGCCAGCAGCTTCAGTTCAGGGAACACTGAAGCTTTCTTT. This sequence encodes CASSFSSGNTEAFF.

The rearrangement uses TRBV11-3 and TRBJ1-1, with 11 bases that match TRBD1. Trimming removed 4 bases from V and 1 base from J; junction bases left unmatched: 8. The CDR3 runs to 17 residues. Germline V gene data show CDR1 as SGHNT and CDR2 as YENEEA. DNA for the CDR3: TGTGCCAGCAGCTACGGACAGGGGGCTTCAAGGAACACTGAAGCTTTCTTT. It translates to CASSYGQGASRNTEAFF.

The rearrangement joins TRBV7-9 to TRBJ1-1; D gene ambiguous. The CDR3 sequence is 12 residues long. V dropped 7 bases and J dropped 11 bases, with 17 bases sitting between them. CDR1 and CDR2 (germline): SEHNR, FQNEAQ (reference sequence). CDR3: CASTSLRIRAFF. The CDR3 nucleotides are TGTGCCAGCACCTCCCTCAGGATTAGGGCTTTCTTT.

This chain links TRBV7-4 with TRBJ1-6; TRBD1 matches 9 bases. CDR3 length equals 21 residues. V shed 0 bases and J 0 bases; nucleotides not matched to a gene: 12. Germline CDR1 is SGHVT and CDR2 is SQSDAQ. As DNA, the CDR3 is TGTGCCAGCAGCTTAGCTCCCACAGGGGGCCGTTGGAGCTCCTATAATTCACCCCTCCACTTT. Protein: CASSLAPTGGRWSSYNSPLHF.

V and J are TRBV6-6 and TRBJ1-2; the D gene is possibly TRBD1 (5 bases). Germline V gives CDR1 MNHNY, CDR2 SVGAGI (reference sequence). The CDR3 has 14 residues. The ends were cut back, 2 bases at V and 2 bases at J, with 9 bases in the middle. CDR3: CASSYGAGNYGYTF. CDR3 nucleotides: TGTGCCAGCAGTTACGGGGCAGGAAACTATGGCTACACCTTC.

The count of this clone is one. V and J are TRBV6-2 or TRBV6-3 and TRBJ2-1; 9 bases align to TRBD2. The V gene's germline CDR1 is MNHEY and CDR2 SVGEGT. This CDR3 is built from 14 residues. The trim removed 6 bases at V and 2 bases at J, leaving 2 bases unmatched. The CDR3 here is CASSLAGTYNEQFF. CDR3 DNA sequence: TGTGCCAGCAGCCTAGCGGGAACCTACAATGAGCAGTTCTTC.

The chain couples TRBV7-2 to TRBJ2-1; D might be TRBD1 or TRBD2, each matching 6 bases. Trimming removed 5 bases from V and 0 bases from J, with 14 bases in between. Germline CDR1 reads SGHTA; CDR2 reads FQGNSA. This CDR3 has 16 residues. The CDR3 DNA sequence: TGTGCCAGCAGCCATTGGGGGGCGAGCTCCTACAATGAGCAGTTCTTC. This gives the protein CASSHWGASSYNEQFF.

V and J are TRBV21-1 and TRBJ1-4; whether TRBD1, the table's D call, matches the DNA was not checked. TRBV21-1 is a listed pseudogene. This CDR3 is built from 18 residues. The CDR3 spells CASSNRRDRGIMGEKLFF. The CDR3 region has the DNA TGTGCCAGCAGCAACCGCCGGGACAGGGGGATTATGGGTGAAAAACTGTTTTTT.

This chain uses TRBV24-1 with TRBJ1-2; D is unresolved. V was clipped by 4 bases and J by 8 bases, with 13 bases between them. From germline, CDR1 is KGHDR and CDR2 SFDVKD. The CDR3 totals 13 residues. The CDR3 region has the DNA TGTGCCACCAGTGACACCAACTGGAGGGGCTACACCTTC. As protein: CATSDTNWRGYTF.

CDR3 sequence reads: CASSTPPRGSSYNEQFF. CDR3 in DNA: TGTGCCAGCAGCACCCCGCCGCGGGGGAGCTCCTACAATGAGCAGTTCTTC. The chain has TRBV7-2 and TRBJ2-1, with TRBD2 matching over 7 bases. Per germline, CDR1 SGHTA and CDR2 FQGNSA. With V trimmed by 5 bases and J by 0 bases, 10 bases remained unmatched. This CDR3 is built from 17 residues.

V usage is TRBV3-1 (or the pseudogene TRBV3-2) and J usage is TRBJ2-7; 7 nucleotides agree with TRBD2. J gave up 9 bases and V 0 bases, and 5 bases lay outside the gene matches. Germline V lookup: CDR1 LGHDT, CDR2 YNNKEL (reference sequence). CDR3 length: 13 amino acids. This CDR3 is CASSQDGRLLQYF. DNA of the CDR3: TGTGCCAGCAGCCAAGACGGGAGGCTCCTGCAGTACTTC.

V gene TRBV27 combines with J gene TRBJ1-6; TRBD1 matches 8 bases. V lost 3 bases and J lost 6; bases outside the gene matches: 1. Germline-derived CDR1 and CDR2 are MNHEY and SMNVEV (reference sequence). CDR3 length: 14 residues. The CDR3, as DNA: TGTGCCAGCAGTTTTGACAGGGGTAATTCACCCCTCCACTTT. This gives the protein CASSFDRGNSPLHF.

The CDR3 here is CASGTDRANYGYTF. The CDR3 coding sequence is TGTGCCAGCGGAACGGACAGGGCAAACTATGGCTACACCTTC. V and J are TRBV27 and TRBJ1-2; 8 bases are shared with TRBD1. V lost 8 bases, J lost 2 bases, and 7 bases stayed unmatched. Germline values: CDR1 MNHEY, CDR2 SMNVEV (reference sequence). The CDR3 runs 14 residues.

This clone has a single count. The V and J genes are TRBV5-1 and TRBJ2-3, with D perhaps assigned TRBD1 or TRBD2 (5 bases each). Trimming cost V 9 bases and J 3 bases, with 17 bases left between them. Per germline, CDR1 SGHRS and CDR2 YFSETQ. The CDR3 runs to 14 residues. The CDR3 nucleotides are TGCGCCACCACGATCGGGACGGGTACAGATACGCAGTATTTT. Its protein product is CATTIGTGTDTQYF.

This clone showed up just once. The chain joins TRBV2 to TRBJ2-3; 7 positions match TRBD1. There are 15 residues in the CDR3. Germline-derived CDR1 and CDR2 are SNHLY and FYNNEI. V lost 10 bases to trimming and J lost 0 bases; unmatched junction nucleotides: 10. The CDR3 coding sequence is TGTGCCACCACGTGGGGGACAGCTAGCACAGATACGCAGTATTTT. As protein: CATTWGTASTDTQYF.

The V and J genes are TRBV19 and TRBJ1-6; D is uncertain. The CDR3 runs to 18 residues. Germline V gives CDR1 LNHDA, CDR2 SQIVND (reference sequence). V was cut by 2 bases and J by 0 bases, with 14 bases left in between. The CDR3 nucleotides read TGTGCCAGTAGTATATACAAGACGTCCCACTCCTATAATTCACCCCTCCACTTT. It translates to CASSIYKTSHSYNSPLHF.